This T cell receptor beta chain was obtained from a study of shared clonotypes between healthy human individuals. Study conclusions and caveats: Measured sharing among donors was expected to vary with sequencing depth.

Original processing notes: ImmunoSEQ only sent back junction sequences with no quality scores, so filtering was done differently. The protocol was immunoSEQ multiplex PCR, while the TCRdb copy is restricted to in-frame clones and leaves out a portion. That table supplies the V and J calls and clone size; D and trimming were determined from the DNA. The sample shows millions of clones, over 85% of them seen only once. CD45RO-negative cells were positively selected for CCR7, leaving out terminally differentiated effector memory CD45RA+ cells. CDR1 SGHVS and CDR2 FNYEAQ come from the germline V gene. CDR3 length: 16 amino acids. V shed 1 base and J shed 0 bases, with 10 bases lying between them. As for this clone: Its matching antigen is unknown.

Sequencing input: naive CD8+ T cells sorted from blood. The chain combines TRBV7-6 with TRBJ1-3; D call uncertain. This TCR derives from a man between 18 and 29 years old in good health. CDR3 DNA: TGTGCCAGCAGCTTAGAGAGGGATGGCTCTGGAAACACCATATATTTT. Translated, it gives CASSLERDGSGNTIYF.